The subject of this entry is one T cell receptor beta chain. No antigen is known for it. This sample is drawn from a study of chemoradiotherapy in HPV16-positive cancers. General study findings and limits: Candidate HPV-specific clones and E7-related TCR motifs grew in tumor during treatment.

Measured with immunoSEQ multiplex PCR; TCRdb has only the in-frame clones, and not every one. The sample consists of 25,000 to 30,000 clones, roughly 93% of them appearing once. V lost 4 bases to trimming and J lost 0 bases, with 7 bases between them. CDR1 and CDR2 from the germline V gene are SGHRS and YFSETQ. There are 13 residues in the CDR3. The V gene is TRBV5-1, the J gene TRBJ1-2; D is ambiguous. The clonotype was recovered from a human donor with HPV-associated anogenital cancer. The specimen was blood, collected from a patient who underwent chemoradiotherapy. CDR3 loop: CASSRDSNYGYTF. DNA of the CDR3: TGCGCCAGCAGCCGGGATTCTAACTATGGCTACACCTTC.